The 28 T cell receptor beta chains reported below all come from one sample, sequenced in a study of cytomegalovirus exposure and HLA in healthy donors. The study ran its PCR with 60 Vbeta and 13 Jbeta primers. The assay was immunoSEQ multiplex PCR, and TCRdb's table has in-frame clones only and misses some. The top ten clones hold roughly 0.7% of a sample with some 200,000 clones, roughly 83% of them seen once. Specimen: PBMCs. Receptors originate from a boy younger than 10 in good health and CMV-seronegative.

Of note for this clone: At one of its ends the junction is not consistent with the germline gene, which may arise from a read error. This chain connects TRBV7-9 to TRBJ2-7; 10 bases align to TRBD2. CDR3 length: 16 residues. The germline CDR1 and CDR2 sequences are SEHNR and FQNEAQ (reference sequence). CDR3 sequence (DNA): TGTTCCAGCAGCCTGGGTAGCGGGAGGCCGCGTGAGGAGCAGTACTTC. Its protein is CSSSLGSGRPREEQYF.

This clone occurred a few times. This rearrangement joins TRBV9 to TRBJ2-3, with D tentatively TRBD2 (6 bases). Trimming took 3 bases from V and 7 from J, leaving 9 bases between them. This CDR3 comprises 12 residues. The germline V gene has CDR1 SGDLS and CDR2 YYNGEE. The CDR3 sequence: CASSDRDYTQYF. The CDR3 DNA reads as TGTGCCAGCAGCGACCGGGACTATACGCAGTATTTT.

The V gene is TRBV7-2, the J gene TRBJ2-1; 8 bases are a match to TRBD2. The germline V gene encodes CDR1 SGHTA and CDR2 FQGNSA. This CDR3 is built from 15 residues. V shed 5 bases and J 2 bases; nucleotides not matched to a gene: 5. Written as DNA, the CDR3 is TGTGCCAGCAGCCGTCTTAGCGGGGCCTACAATGAGCAGTTCTTC. Its protein is CASSRLSGAYNEQFF. Looking up the rest from reference TRBV7-2 and TRBJ2-1 gives the full variable domain: GAGVSQSPSNKVTEKGKDVELRCDPISGHTALYWYRQSLGQGLEFLIYFQGNSAPDKSGLPSDRFSAERTGGSVSTLTIQRTQQEDSAVYLCASSRLSGAYNEQFFGPGTRLTVL.

The gene calls are TRBV7-9 and TRBJ1-4; D is perhaps TRBD1 (5 bases). Germline CDR1 SEHNR, CDR2 FQNEAQ (reference sequence). Between the trimmed V and J ends, which lost 5 bases and 7 bases, there was a span of 20 bases. There are 16 residues in the CDR3. The CDR3 loop reads CASSLEQRDSSEKLFF. In DNA, the CDR3 is TGTGCCAGCAGCCTGGAACAACGGGACTCTTCTGAAAAACTGTTTTTT.

This clone was seen once. This chain connects TRBV23-1 to TRBJ1-1, with 8 bases fitting TRBD1. TRBV23-1 is designated an ORF whose function remains uncertain. With 0 bases clipped from V and 3 bases from J, the junction kept 9 bases outside the gene matches. CDR3 length: 17 residues. In nucleotides, the CDR3 is TGCGCCAGCAGTCAATCGGGTCAGGGGGCGGAGGACACTGAAGCTTTCTTT. As protein: CASSQSGQGAEDTEAFF.

The CDR3 sequence is CASSPSLGLYRMVTDTQYF. DNA for the CDR3: TGTGCCAGCAGCCCATCTCTCGGTCTATACAGGATGGTTACAGATACGCAGTATTTT. The chain joins TRBV11-3 to TRBJ2-3; tentative D call: TRBD1 (5 bases). CDR1 is SGHNT and CDR2 is YENEEA in the germline V gene. The CDR3 runs 19 residues. Trimming removed 5 bases at V and 3 bases at J, with 27 bases between.

With regard to this clone: The sample contains more than one DNA sequence encoding this CDR3. The CDR3 is CASSQVSQGEVQPQHF. CDR3 nucleotides: TGTGCCAGCAGCCAAGTCAGTCAGGGGGAGGTTCAGCCCCAGCATTTT. The V gene is TRBV4-2, the J gene TRBJ1-5; 7 positions match TRBD1. The CDR3 covers 16 residues. Trimming took 1 base from V and 6 from J; bases not matched to a gene: 9. CDR1 is LGHNA and CDR2 is YNFKEQ in the germline V gene.

This chain links TRBV6-5 with TRBJ2-1; D perhaps matches TRBD2 (6 bases). V was pared by 0 bases and J by 6 bases, with 12 bases between. Germline lookup yields CDR1 MNHEY and CDR2 SVGAGI. The CDR3 spans 15 residues. This chain's CDR3 is CASSYSAGGSNEQFF. The CDR3 region has the DNA TGTGCCAGCAGTTACTCGGCCGGGGGAAGCAATGAGCAGTTCTTC.

The chain employs TRBV5-1 and TRBJ1-5; 12 bases map to TRBD1. Trimming cost V 3 bases and J 7 bases; bases outside gene matches: 17. This CDR3 spans 19 amino acids. CDR1 SGHRS and CDR2 YFSETQ come from the germline V gene. CDR3 protein: CASSSYYRDRGLLYQPQHF. The CDR3 DNA is TGCGCCAGCAGCTCGTACTACCGGGACAGGGGGCTTTTGTACCAGCCCCAGCATTTT.

The J gene is TRBJ1-4, the V gene TRBV4-2; 7 positions match TRBD1. The ends lost 3 bases at V and 0 bases at J; junction bases unmatched: 7. Germline lookup yields CDR1 LGHNA and CDR2 YNFKEQ. The CDR3 length is 17 residues. The CDR3 protein is CASSHSGGLTTNEKLFF. CDR3 sequence (DNA): TGTGCCAGCAGCCACTCAGGGGGATTAACAACTAATGAAAAACTGTTTTTT.

The chain recombines TRBV2 with TRBJ2-7; 11 nucleotides align to TRBD1. V lost 5 bases, J lost 5 bases, and 8 bases stayed unmatched. The CDR3 sequence is 15 residues long. Germline V gene lookup returns CDR1 SNHLY and CDR2 FYNNEI. CDR3 sequence reads: CASSQDRGRLNEQYF. The CDR3 DNA reads as TGTGCCAGCAGTCAGGACAGGGGGCGACTCAACGAGCAGTACTTC.

This clone appeared a single time. The chain recombines TRBV27 with TRBJ2-1; TRBD2 aligns across 7 bases. This CDR3 is built from 16 residues. Germline-derived CDR1 and CDR2 are MNHEY and SMNVEV (reference sequence). After removal of 5 bases from V and 4 bases from J, the junction contained 11 bases not matched to a gene. Here the CDR3 DNA reads TGTGCCAGCAGTCTTATTTCTAGCGGAGCTTACAATGAGCAGTTCTTC. Its translation is CASSLISSGAYNEQFF.

The gene calls are TRBV28 and TRBJ1-1, with 7 bases matching TRBD1. Germline V gene data show CDR1 as MDHEN and CDR2 as SYDVKM. The V gene end was trimmed by 5 bases and the J gene end by 2 bases; junction bases not matched to a gene: 2. This CDR3 comprises 13 residues. CDR3 residues: CASSGTVNTEAFF. CDR3 sequence (DNA): TGTGCCAGCAGTGGGACAGTTAACACTGAAGCTTTCTTT.

The chain has TRBV4-2 and TRBJ2-5, with D maybe TRBD2 (5 bases). The tail of the sequence fits TRBJ2-7 better, so the J call may be wrong. Germline V CDR1 and CDR2: LGHNA, YNFKEQ. CDR3 length: 16 residues. The CDR3 nucleotides are TGTGCCAGCAGCCAAGAACCACGAGGGATTGGGTACGAGCAGTACTTC. This sequence encodes CASSQEPRGIGYEQYF.

The chain joins TRBV6-1 to TRBJ1-1; 9 bases are shared with TRBD1. Trimming took 6 bases from V and 4 from J; bases not matched to a gene: 3. The germline CDR1 and CDR2 sequences are MNHNS and SASEGT. CDR3 length equals 13 residues. This CDR3 reads CASRRDRVTEAFF. The CDR3 DNA reads TGTGCCAGCAGACGGGACAGGGTCACTGAAGCTTTCTTT.

This chain uses TRBV2 with TRBJ2-7, with D maybe TRBD2 (6 bases). The CDR3 loop spans 15 amino acids. With 1 base removed from V and 2 bases from J, the gap between germline ends came to 12 bases. Germline CDR1 reads SNHLY; CDR2 reads FYNNEI. For the CDR3, the DNA is TGTGCCAGCAGTGAAGGGAGGGGTACTACCTACGAGCAGTACTTC. Residues: CASSEGRGTTYEQYF.

The V gene is TRBV27, the J gene TRBJ1-4; 7 bases agree with TRBD1. Germline V CDR1 and CDR2: MNHEY, SMNVEV (reference sequence). The CDR3 runs 16 residues. The trim removed 6 bases at V and 0 bases at J, leaving 7 bases unmatched. The CDR3 DNA reads as TGTGCCAGCAGACCGACAGGGATTGCAACTAATGAAAAACTGTTTTTT. This translates into CASRPTGIATNEKLFF.

The rearrangement joins TRBV7-9 to TRBJ1-2, with unresolved D. Trimming shortened V by 3 bases and J by 3 bases, and 8 bases separated the two germline ends. Germline lookup yields CDR1 SEHNR and CDR2 FQNEAQ (reference sequence). CDR3 size: 13 residues. The CDR3 region has the DNA TGTGCCAGCAGCTTGCCGGTGGACTATGGCTACACCTTC. Amino acids: CASSLPVDYGYTF.

This clone has only one observation. This chain connects TRBV30 to TRBJ2-5; perhaps TRBD1 as D (5 bases). CDR1 is GTSNPN and CDR2 is SVGIG in the germline V gene (reference sequence). V shed 1 base and J shed 7 bases, with 19 bases lying between them. The CDR3 length is 15 residues. The CDR3 nucleotides read TGTGCCTGGAGTGATCCGGTGAAGAGTAGGGGGACCCAGTACTTC. Translated, it gives CAWSDPVKSRGTQYF.

The chain uses TRBV2 and TRBJ2-1; TRBD1 agrees at 7 bases. The length of the CDR3 is 11 residues. The J segment lost 10 bases and the V segment lost 6 bases, leaving 3 bases of the junction unmatched. The germline V gene encodes CDR1 SNHLY and CDR2 FYNNEI. The CDR3 here is CASRGTDEQFF. In DNA form, the CDR3 reads TGTGCCAGCAGAGGGACAGACGAGCAGTTCTTC.

The genes are TRBV2 and TRBJ1-4; 9 nucleotides match TRBD1. J lost 7 bases, V lost 6 bases, and 9 bases had no gene match. Germline V gene data show CDR1 as SNHLY and CDR2 as FYNNEI. The CDR3 is 15 residues long. The CDR3 region has the DNA TGTGCCAGCAGGAGGACGGGACAGGGAGGTGAAAAACTGTTTTTT. The encoded protein is CASRRTGQGGEKLFF. The full variable domain, rest sourced from reference TRBV2 and TRBJ1-4, is EPEVTQTPSHQVTQMGQEVILRCVPISNHLYFYWYRQILGQKVEFLVSFYNNEISEKSEIFDDQFSVERPDGSNFTLKIRSTKLEDSAMYFCASRRTGQGGEKLFFGSGTQLSVL.

V and J are TRBV2 and TRBJ1-2; TRBD1 matches at 8 bases. The CDR3 length is 15 residues. Germline V gene sequence: CDR1 SNHLY, CDR2 FYNNEI. After removal of 9 bases from V and 4 bases from J, the junction contained 13 bases not matched to a gene. The CDR3, as DNA: TGTGCCAGTGAAGAACAGGGGGGTAATATCTATGGCTACACCTTC. Its translation: CASEEQGGNIYGYTF.

The V gene is TRBV4-1, the J gene TRBJ2-3; 8 bases map to TRBD1. This CDR3 comprises 15 residues. V gave up 4 bases and J gave up 2 bases; unmatched junction bases: 5. Germline CDR1 MGHRA, CDR2 YSYEKL. CDR3: CASSPGQGPTDTQYF. Written as DNA, the CDR3 is TGCGCCAGCAGCCCCGGACAGGGCCCCACAGATACGCAGTATTTT.

V usage is TRBV9 and J usage is TRBJ1-2; 9 bases align to TRBD1. The germline V gene encodes CDR1 SGDLS and CDR2 YYNGEE. V trimming: 4 bases; J trimming: 8 bases; junction bases outside the gene matches: 0. This CDR3 region has 11 residues. The CDR3 coding sequence is TGTGCCAGCAGCACAGGGGGCGGCTACACCTTC. It is translated as CASSTGGGYTF. Based on the CDR3 plus reference TRBV9 and TRBJ1-2, the full variable domain is DSGVTQTPKHLITATGQRVTLRCSPRSGDLSVYWYQQSLDQGLQFLIQYYNGEERAKGNILERFSAQQFPDLHSELNLSSLELGDSALYFCASSTGGGYTFGSGTRLTVV.

V gene TRBV30 combines with J gene TRBJ1-1, with TRBD1 matching over 10 bases. This CDR3 region has 14 residues. V lost 5 bases, J lost 7 bases, and 10 bases stayed unmatched. CDR1 GTSNPN and CDR2 SVGIG come from the germline V gene (reference sequence). The CDR3 DNA reads as TGTGCCTGGTGTAGGGACAGGGGCATCAGTGAAGCTTTCTTT. This codes for CAWCRDRGISEAFF.

The V gene is TRBV9, the J gene TRBJ2-1; 10 bases align to TRBD1. The V gene's germline CDR1 is SGDLS and CDR2 YYNGEE. CDR3 size: 16 residues. J gave up 8 bases and V 4 bases, and 12 bases lay outside the gene matches. CDR3 region: CASSSPGTGVFDEQFF. CDR3 coding DNA: TGTGCCAGCAGCTCACCCGGGACAGGGGTATTCGATGAGCAGTTCTTC.

The V call is TRBV2, the J call TRBJ2-1; 13 bases line up with TRBD2. CDR1 SNHLY and CDR2 FYNNEI come from the germline V gene. The CDR3 spans 15 residues. V trimming: 3 bases; J trimming: 9 bases; junction bases outside the gene matches: 5. Here the CDR3 DNA reads TGTGCCAGCAGTGACGGACTAGCGGGAGTAGGTGAGCAGTTCTTC. Encoded protein: CASSDGLAGVGEQFF.

The rearrangement uses TRBV9 and TRBJ2-7; 11 nucleotides line up with TRBD2. The CDR3 consists of 17 residues. The germline gives CDR1 SGDLS, CDR2 YYNGEE. The trim removed 0 bases at V and 1 base at J, leaving 6 bases unmatched. The CDR3, as DNA: TGTGCCAGCAGCGTAGGTAGCGGGAGGGGGGAATCCTACGAGCAGTACTTC. Protein: CASSVGSGRGESYEQYF.